This passage covers 2 T cell receptor beta chains from one sample sequenced in a study of radiation and T cells in renal cell carcinoma. Generated by immunoSEQ multiplex PCR, the TCRdb table keeps only in-frame clones and is missing some. The sample holds some 20,000 clones; around 49% are singletons and the top ten take 16%. Indicated treatment: 15 Gy SBRT to primary tumor, nephrectomy 4 weeks later. Here the sequenced sample was tumor tissue, taken from a patient whose treatment included radiotherapy and nephrectomy. These receptor sequences come from a woman in her 50s with renal cell carcinoma.

A few counts support this clone. The chain links TRBV7-3 to TRBJ2-1; 9 nucleotides match TRBD1. The CDR3 is 16 amino acids. Trimming at V came to 1 base and at J to 5 bases, leaving 6 bases not matched to a gene. The germline CDR1 and CDR2 sequences are SGHTA and FQGTGA. The CDR3 DNA is TGTGCCAGCAGCTTAAGTGGGGGACAGGGACACAATGAGCAGTTCTTC. It encodes CASSLSGGQGHNEQFF.

This clone was detected ten times or more. This chain connects TRBV6-6 to TRBJ1-5; the D gene is possibly TRBD1 (5 bases). Trimming removed 10 bases at V and 6 bases at J, with 16 bases between. This CDR3 spans 13 amino acids. The germline V gene has CDR1 MNHNY and CDR2 SVGAGI (reference sequence). The CDR3 loop reads CAITIRVGQPQHF. The CDR3 DNA is TGTGCCATTACGATCAGGGTCGGTCAGCCCCAGCATTTT.